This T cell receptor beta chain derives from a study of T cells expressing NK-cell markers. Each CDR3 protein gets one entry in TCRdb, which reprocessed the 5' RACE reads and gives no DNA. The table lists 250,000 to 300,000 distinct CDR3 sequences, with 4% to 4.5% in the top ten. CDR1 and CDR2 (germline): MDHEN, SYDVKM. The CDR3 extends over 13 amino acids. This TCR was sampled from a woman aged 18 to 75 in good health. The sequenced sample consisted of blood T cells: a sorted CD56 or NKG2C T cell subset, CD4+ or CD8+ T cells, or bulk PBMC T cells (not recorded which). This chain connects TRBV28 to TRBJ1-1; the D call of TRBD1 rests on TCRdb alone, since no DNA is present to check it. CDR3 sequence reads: CASSYLQGSEAFF.